This T cell receptor (beta chain) was found in a study of blood T cell repertoires in COVID-19. Profiling relied on immunoSEQ multiplex PCR, and the TCRdb table lists in-frame clones only, not all of them. The profile covers around 150,000 clones, with 70% to 90% appearing a single time and 0.8% to 1.2% taken by the ten largest. This CDR3 is built from 15 residues. CDR1 and CDR2 (germline): LGHNA, YSLEER. V gave up 2 bases and J gave up 2 bases, with 11 bases separating them. The sequenced sample was peripheral blood. V gene TRBV4-3 combines with J gene TRBJ2-3; weak D call: TRBD1 (6 bases). This TCR derives from a man in his forties with acute or convalescent COVID-19. The DNA for the CDR3 is TGCGCCAGCAGCCAACAGGGGAAAACCACAGATACGCAGTATTTT. It yields the protein CASSQQGKTTDTQYF.